This T cell receptor beta chain was captured in a study of cytomegalovirus exposure and HLA in healthy donors. Study-wide background: The Caucasian-associated ancestry cluster contained 81% of the roughly 370 genotyped donors.

Findings and caveats of the study: The productive fraction for most TCR beta V segments was about 90% or about 30% in an earlier analysis. Reports described diagnosis of cytomegalovirus status by the classifier as highly specific and sensitive.

Use of 60 Vbeta and 13 Jbeta primers characterized the PCR. Repertoires were generated with immunoSEQ multiplex PCR, while TCRdb's copy carries only in-frame clones and drops some. This listing includes roughly 50,000 clones. Germline V gives CDR1 SGHDT, CDR2 YYEEEE. The CDR3 loop spans 15 amino acids. With 0 bases clipped from V and 0 bases from J, the junction kept 3 bases outside the gene matches. About this clone itself: What it recognizes is unknown.

This rearrangement joins TRBV5-6 to TRBJ2-7; 7 bases align to TRBD2. Specimen: PBMCs. This clonotype was obtained from a female donor in good health and CMV-seronegative. The CDR3 coding sequence is TGTGCCAGCAGCTTGGTCGGGGGGAGCTCCTACGAGCAGTACTTC. Amino acids: CASSLVGGSSYEQYF.